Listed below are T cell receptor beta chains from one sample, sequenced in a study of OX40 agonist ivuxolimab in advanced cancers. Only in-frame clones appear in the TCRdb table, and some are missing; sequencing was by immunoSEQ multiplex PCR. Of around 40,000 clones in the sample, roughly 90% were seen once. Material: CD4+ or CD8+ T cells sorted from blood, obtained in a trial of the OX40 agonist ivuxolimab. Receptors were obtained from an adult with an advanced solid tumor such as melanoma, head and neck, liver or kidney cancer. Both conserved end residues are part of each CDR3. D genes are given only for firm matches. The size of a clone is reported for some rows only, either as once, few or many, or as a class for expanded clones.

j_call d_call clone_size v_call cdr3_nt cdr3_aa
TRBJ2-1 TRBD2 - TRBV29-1 TGCAGCGTTGAAGGGCGGGAGTTTTACAATGAGCAGTTCTTC CSVEGREFYNEQFF
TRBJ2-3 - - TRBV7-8 TGTGCCAAAAATAGCGTTCGCACAGATACGCAGTATTTT CAKNSVRTDTQYF
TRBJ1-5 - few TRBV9 TGTGCCAGCAGCGTGGGGGTTGGAAGCAATCAGCCCCAGCATTTT CASSVGVGSNQPQHF
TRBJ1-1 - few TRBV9 TGTGCCAGCACCCCCATGGCGGCGAACACTGAAGCTTTCTTT CASTPMAANTEAFF
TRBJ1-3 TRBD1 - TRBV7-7 TGTGCTAGCAGCCTCACCTACGGACAGGGGGGTACCATATATTTT CASSLTYGQGGTIYF
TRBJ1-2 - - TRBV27 TGTGCCAGCAGTTTCGGGGCGGAGTATGGCTACACCTTC CASSFGAEYGYTF
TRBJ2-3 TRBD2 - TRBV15 TGTGCCACCAGCACCGGGACTAGCGGGTACCCTAGCACAGATACGCAGTATTTT CATSTGTSGYPSTDTQYF
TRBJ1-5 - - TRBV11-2 TGTGCCAGCAGCTTAGGACATCAGCCCCAGCATTTT CASSLGHQPQHF
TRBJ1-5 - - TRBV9 TGTGCCAGCAGCGTAGGGGGAACCCGCCAGCCCCAGCATTTT CASSVGGTRQPQHF
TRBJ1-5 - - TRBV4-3 TGCGCCAGCAGCCAAGGTTGGACAGATAATCAGCCCCAGCATTTT CASSQGWTDNQPQHF
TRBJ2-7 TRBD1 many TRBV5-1 TGCGCCAGCAGCCACAGGGGTCTCTCCTACGAGCAGTACTTC CASSHRGLSYEQYF
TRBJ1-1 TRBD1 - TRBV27 TGTGCCAGCAGACGCGGACAGGTCACTGAAGCTTTCTTT CASRRGQVTEAFF
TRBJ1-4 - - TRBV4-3 TGCGCCAGCAGCCAAGTTTTCCTGGCAACTAATGAAAAACTGTTTTTT CASSQVFLATNEKLFF
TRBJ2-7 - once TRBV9 TGTGCCAGCGGGGGTCCCTACGAGCAGTACTTC CASGGPYEQYF
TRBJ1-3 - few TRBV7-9 TGTGCCAGCAGCTTAGCGGGGCCGGGAAACACCATATATTTT CASSLAGPGNTIYF
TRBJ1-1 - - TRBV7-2 TGTGCCAGCAGCTTAACCGCATTTGGGACTGAAGCTTTCTTT CASSLTAFGTEAFF
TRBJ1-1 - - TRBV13 TGTGCCAGCAGCTTACGGCCCTCGGCAGGGCGAACTGAAGCTTTCTTT CASSLRPSAGRTEAFF
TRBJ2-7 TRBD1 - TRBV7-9 TGTGCCAGCAGTGGACAGGGGGCTCTCTACGAGCAGTACTTC CASSGQGALYEQYF
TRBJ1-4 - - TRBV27 TGTGCCAGCAGTTTATCGGGGCCAGGGGCTAATGAAAAACTGTTTTTT CASSLSGPGANEKLFF
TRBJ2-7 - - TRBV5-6 TGTGCCAGCAGCCGGCCTTCCTACGAGCAGTACTTC CASSRPSYEQYF
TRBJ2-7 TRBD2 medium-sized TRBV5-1 TGCGCCAGCAGATCAGGACTAGCGGGGTCCTACGAGCAGTACTTC CASRSGLAGSYEQYF
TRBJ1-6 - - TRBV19 TGTGCCAGTAGCCCCTACGGGCGGAATAATTCACCCCTCCACTTT CASSPYGRNNSPLHF
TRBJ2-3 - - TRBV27 TGTGCCAGCAGTTTAGCGGATCCTAGCACAGATACGCAGTATTTT CASSLADPSTDTQYF
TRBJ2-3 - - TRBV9 TGTGCCAGCGGCCCGTCAGATACGCAGTATTTT CASGPSDTQYF
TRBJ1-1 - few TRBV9 TGTGCCAGCAGCGTAGGAGGGTTCACTGAAGCTTTCTTT CASSVGGFTEAFF
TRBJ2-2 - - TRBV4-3 TGCGCCAGCAGCCAAGACTTCACAGCCAACACCGGGGAGCTGTTTTTT CASSQDFTANTGELFF
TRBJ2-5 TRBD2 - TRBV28 TGTGCCAGCTTGCTAGCGGGAGGACCCGACCAAGAGACCCAGTACTTC CASLLAGGPDQETQYF
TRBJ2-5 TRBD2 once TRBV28 TGTGCCAGCAGTTCACTAGCGCGAGAGACCCAGTACTTC CASSSLARETQYF
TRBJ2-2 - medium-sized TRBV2 TGTGCCAGCAGTGAGGCCCCATGGGGAGGTCACGGGGAGCTGTTTTTT CASSEAPWGGHGELFF
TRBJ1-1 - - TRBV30 TGTGCCTGGAGTGTAAGATTTGAGCTCGACCTCATGAACACTGAAGCTTTCTTT CAWSVRFELDLMNTEAFF
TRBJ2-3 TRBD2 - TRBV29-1 TGCAGCGTTGAAGATCGGATAGCGGGTGGAGATACGCAGTATTTT CSVEDRIAGGDTQYF
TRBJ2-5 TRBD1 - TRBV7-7 TGTGCTAGCAGCCGACAGGGTCGGCAAGAGACCCAGTACTTC CASSRQGRQETQYF
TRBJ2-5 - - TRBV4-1 TGCGCCAGCAGCCAAGACGGCAGGGTTTGGGAGACCCAGTACTTC CASSQDGRVWETQYF
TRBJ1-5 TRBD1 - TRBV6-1 TGTGCCAGCAGTGCCTCGACAGGGGTTGGTCAGCCCCAGCATTTT CASSASTGVGQPQHF
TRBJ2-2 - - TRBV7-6 TGTGCCAGCAGCTTAGTCCCCGGGACCGACAACACCGGGGAGCTGTTTTTT CASSLVPGTDNTGELFF
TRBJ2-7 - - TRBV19 TGTGCCAGTAGTATAGGGGACGGATCCTACGAGCAGTACTTC CASSIGDGSYEQYF
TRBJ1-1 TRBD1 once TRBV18 TGTGCCAGCTCACCGGGACAGGGTATTAGGAACACTGAAGCTTTCTTT CASSPGQGIRNTEAFF
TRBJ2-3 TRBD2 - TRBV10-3 TGTGCCGCCGAAAATAGCGGGAGCACAGATACGCAGTATTTT CAAENSGSTDTQYF
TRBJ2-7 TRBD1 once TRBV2 TGTGCCAGCAGGGGACAGGGGTACGAGCAGTACTTC CASRGQGYEQYF
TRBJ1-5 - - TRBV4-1 TGCGCCAGCAGCCAAGTCGGAGGGAGCAATCAGCCCCAGCATTTT CASSQVGGSNQPQHF
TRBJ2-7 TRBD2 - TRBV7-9 TGTGCCAGCAGCCGGGCGGGGGAGGTCCGCTACGAGCAGTACTTC CASSRAGEVRYEQYF
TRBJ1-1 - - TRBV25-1 TGTGCCAGCAGTGACGTTAGGGGTGGGACTTTCTTT CASSDVRGGTFF
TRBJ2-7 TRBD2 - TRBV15 TGTGCCACCAGCAGAGAGGGTCGGGGGGAGGCCTACGAGCAGTACTTC CATSREGRGEAYEQYF
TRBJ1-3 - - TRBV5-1 TGCGCCAGCAGCTTAAGTGAAGCCTCTGGAAACACCATATATTTT CASSLSEASGNTIYF
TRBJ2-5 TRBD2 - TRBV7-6 TGTGCCAGCAGCTCGGGCCGGGAGGTAGAGACCCAGTACTTC CASSSGREVETQYF
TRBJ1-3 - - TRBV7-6 TGTGCCAGCATAGGTGGAAACACCATATATTTT CASIGGNTIYF
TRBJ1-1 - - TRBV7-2 TGTGCCAGCAGCCAAGCCCTCGGGGACACTGAAGCTTTCTTT CASSQALGDTEAFF
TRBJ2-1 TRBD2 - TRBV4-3 TGCGCCAGCAGCCAAGATTGGACTAGTTACAATGAGCAGTTCTTC CASSQDWTSYNEQFF
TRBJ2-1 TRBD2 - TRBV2 TGTGCCAGCAGTGAGGAGACTAGCGCCTACAATGAGCAGTTCTTC CASSEETSAYNEQFF
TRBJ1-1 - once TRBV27 TGTGCCAGCAGTTTATCTGGCAGATTGAACACTGAAGCTTTCTTT CASSLSGRLNTEAFF
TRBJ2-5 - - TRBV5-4 TGTGCCAGCAGCTTGGCACAGAAAACCTCCCAAGAGACCCAGTACTTC CASSLAQKTSQETQYF
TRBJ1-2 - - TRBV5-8 TGTGCCAGCAGAAAAATCAACCCTACAGGGAGGTATGGCTACACCTTC CASRKINPTGRYGYTF
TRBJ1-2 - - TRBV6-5 TGTGCCAGCAGCCCGGGACTGCTCTATGGCTACACCTTC CASSPGLLYGYTF
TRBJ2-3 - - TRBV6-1 TGTGCCAGCGGTGAGAAGCGGACAGCTTGGGGCACAGATACGCAGTATTTT CASGEKRTAWGTDTQYF